This T cell receptor (beta chain) was sequenced during a study of blood T cell repertoires in COVID-19. Seattle enrolled patients during active infection and tracked them longitudinally. V was pared by 4 bases and J by 0 bases, with 13 bases of the junction left unmatched. CDR1 is SGHKS and CDR2 is YYEKEE in the germline V gene (reference sequence). The CDR3 consists of 18 residues. Some clones are missing from TCRdb's copy, which holds only in-frame ones; the method was immunoSEQ multiplex PCR. Here the sample spans 150,000 to 250,000 clones, 94% being singletons. This receptor was taken from a man under 40 with COVID-19, enrolled during active disease. Sequencing was done on a sample of peripheral blood. This chain uses TRBV5-5 with TRBJ1-1; 9 nucleotides line up with TRBD1. CDR3 coding DNA: TGTGCCAGCAGCCATACAGGGGGCCCACCTATCCTGAACACTGAAGCTTTCTTT. Translating gives CASSHTGGPPILNTEAFF.